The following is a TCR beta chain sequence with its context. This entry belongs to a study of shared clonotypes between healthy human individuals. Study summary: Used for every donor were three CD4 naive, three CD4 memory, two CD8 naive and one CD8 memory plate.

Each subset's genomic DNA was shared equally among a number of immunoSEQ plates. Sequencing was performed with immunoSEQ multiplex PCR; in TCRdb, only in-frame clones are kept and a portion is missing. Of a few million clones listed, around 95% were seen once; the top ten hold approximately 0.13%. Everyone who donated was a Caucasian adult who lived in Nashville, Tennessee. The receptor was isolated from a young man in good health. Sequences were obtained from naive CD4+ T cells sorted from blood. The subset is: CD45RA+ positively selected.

The CDR3 nucleotides are TGTGCCAGCAGTGGGACTAGCGGGGTATTGGAGACCCAGTACTTC. Translating it yields CASSGTSGVLETQYF. V and J are TRBV6-1 and TRBJ2-5; 12 bases line up with TRBD2. The junction had 5 bases not matched to a gene; V was cut back by 4 bases and J by 5 bases. This CDR3 comprises 15 residues. CDR1 and CDR2 from the germline V gene are MNHNS and SASEGT.